Listed here are 20 T cell receptor beta chains from one sample, sequenced in a study of T cell responses to AZD1222 COVID-19 vaccine. Some clones are missing from TCRdb's copy, which holds only in-frame ones; the method was immunoSEQ multiplex PCR. The sample has about 94,000 clones, around 87% seen once. The specimen was peripheral blood, collected 28 days after the second AZD1222 dose. The receptors stem from an adult who received the AZD1222 COVID-19 vaccine.

The rearrangement uses TRBV7-9 and TRBJ1-5; D gene ambiguous. The CDR3 has 14 residues. The germline CDR1 and CDR2 sequences are SEHNR and FQNEAQ (reference sequence). The ends were cut back, 1 base at V and 3 bases at J, with 7 bases in the middle. The CDR3 spells CASSLGTTNQPQHF. The CDR3 coding sequence is TGTGCCAGCAGCTTAGGTACCACCAATCAGCCCCAGCATTTT.

The chain recombines TRBV29-1 with TRBJ2-7; D may match TRBD1 or TRBD2 (5 bases each). CDR1 is SQVTM, CDR2 ANQGSEA, per germline. The CDR3 runs to 13 residues. V was cut by 2 bases and J by 3 bases, with 11 bases left in between. DNA for the CDR3: TGCAGCGTTGAAATAGGGACCCTCTACGAGCAGTACTTC. Translation gives CSVEIGTLYEQYF.

The CDR3 here is CASSENGGGQLFF. CDR3 bases: TGTGCCAGCAGTGAAAACGGGGGAGGGCAGCTGTTTTTT. The chain is built from TRBV2 and TRBJ1-4; maybe TRBD1 (5 bases). Germline V CDR1 and CDR2: SNHLY, FYNNEI. The CDR3 is 13 residues long. V was trimmed by 2 bases and J by 14 bases, leaving 15 bases between them.

This clone is medium-sized within its sample. V is TRBV6-5 and J is TRBJ1-1, with D possibly matching TRBD1 (5 bases). The germline V and J ends were trimmed by 2 bases and 4 bases, with 8 bases remaining between them. CDR3 length: 13 amino acids. Germline loops: CDR1 MNHEY, CDR2 SVGAGI. CDR3 bases: TGTGCCAGCAGTTACGCAGGGCTCACTGAAGCTTTCTTT. It codes for CASSYAGLTEAFF.

V is TRBV5-4 and J is TRBJ1-2; no reliable D call. This CDR3 region has 15 residues. V was trimmed by 0 bases and J by 1 base, leaving 10 bases between them. Germline loops: CDR1 SGHNT, CDR2 YYREEE (reference sequence). The CDR3 sequence: CASSLGQLFNYGYTF. In DNA form, the CDR3 reads TGTGCCAGCAGCTTGGGGCAGCTCTTTAACTATGGCTACACCTTC.

V is TRBV29-1 and J is TRBJ2-7; D is perhaps TRBD2 (6 bases). Germline CDR1 reads SQVTM; CDR2 reads ANQGSEA. V lost 7 bases to trimming and J lost 1 base, with 11 bases between them. There are 12 residues in the CDR3. For the CDR3, the DNA is TGCAGCGCCGTCGGGACTTCCTACGAGCAGTACTTC. It codes for CSAVGTSYEQYF.

This chain connects TRBV30 to TRBJ2-7; D ambiguous. CDR1 and CDR2 (germline): GTSNPN, SVGIG (reference sequence). V lost 1 base to trimming and J lost 0 bases, with 13 bases between them. The CDR3 is 15 amino acids. CDR3 in DNA: TGTGCCTGGAGTGGTGGGCAACAGTTCTCCTACGAGCAGTACTTC. This codes for CAWSGGQQFSYEQYF.

The chain recombines TRBV11-2 with TRBJ2-1; 16 nucleotides align to TRBD2. The CDR3 contains 16 residues. The junction had 7 bases not matched to a gene; V was cut back by 6 bases and J by 8 bases. The germline V gene has CDR1 SGHAT and CDR2 FQNNGV. This chain's CDR3 is CASSRGLAGGPDEQFF. CDR3 in DNA: TGTGCCAGCAGTAGGGGACTAGCGGGAGGGCCGGATGAGCAGTTCTTC.

J is TRBJ2-1 and V is TRBV5-1, with D possibly TRBD1 on 5 matching bases. With 4 bases removed from V and 0 bases from J, the gap between germline ends came to 11 bases. Per the germline V gene, CDR1 is SGHRS and CDR2 is YFSETQ. The CDR3 consists of 15 residues. CDR3 sequence: CASSLGHVSYNEQFF. DNA for the CDR3: TGCGCCAGCAGCCTCGGACACGTCTCCTACAATGAGCAGTTCTTC. Based on the CDR3 plus reference TRBV5-1 and TRBJ2-1, the full variable domain is KAGVTQTPRYLIKTRGQQVTLSCSPISGHRSVSWYQQTPGQGLQFLFEYFSETQRNKGNFPGRFSGRQFSNSRSEMNVSTLELGDSALYLCASSLGHVSYNEQFFGPGTRLTVL.

Written as DNA, the CDR3 is TGTGCCAGCAGACATGGACAGGGCCCCTACGAGCAGTACTTC. This translates into CASRHGQGPYEQYF. The chain joins TRBV6-6 to TRBJ2-7, with 8 positions matching TRBD1. The germline V gene has CDR1 MNHNY and CDR2 SVGAGI (reference sequence). The CDR3 length is 14 residues. Trimming cost V 6 bases and J 2 bases; bases outside gene matches: 6.

V is TRBV5-6 and J is TRBJ2-2; D is perhaps TRBD2 (7 bases). The CDR3 extends over 16 amino acids. The germline V gene has CDR1 SGHDT and CDR2 YYEEEE. With 6 bases removed from V and 1 base from J, the gap between germline ends came to 16 bases. The CDR3 protein is CASTWGGSQNTGELFF. CDR3 coding DNA: TGTGCCAGCACCTGGGGGGGCAGCCAGAACACCGGGGAGCTGTTTTTT.

This chain joins TRBV3-1 (or the pseudogene TRBV3-2) and TRBJ1-2; D is possibly TRBD1 (5 bases). Trimming removed 4 bases at V and 8 bases at J, with 14 bases between. Germline V CDR1 and CDR2: LGHDT, YNNKEL (reference sequence). There are 13 residues in the CDR3. The CDR3 nucleotides are TGTGCCAGCAGCCTCCGGGCAGGGCAAGGCTACACCTTC. Encoded protein: CASSLRAGQGYTF.

The chain combines TRBV6-5 with TRBJ1-3; 8 positions match TRBD1. In germline, CDR1 is MNHEY, CDR2 SVGAGI. This CDR3 has 15 residues. The V segment lost 4 bases and the J segment 4 bases; nucleotides outside the gene matches: 6. The CDR3 bases are TGTGCCAGCAGTTCGGACAGGGCGTGGGGAAACACCATATATTTT. This sequence encodes CASSSDRAWGNTIYF.

The chain has TRBV5-1 and TRBJ2-7, with D maybe TRBD1 (5 bases). The CDR3 contains 14 residues. The germline V and J ends were trimmed by 5 bases and 0 bases, with 12 bases remaining between them. Germline lookup yields CDR1 SGHRS and CDR2 YFSETQ. Written as DNA, the CDR3 is TGCGCCAGCAGTCTTCAGGGTACCTCCTACGAGCAGTACTTC. This translates into CASSLQGTSYEQYF.

The chain combines TRBV6-1 with TRBJ1-2; D unclear. Germline CDR1 is MNHNS and CDR2 is SASEGT. V lost 2 bases, J lost 5 bases, and 15 bases lay in between. The length of the CDR3 is 15 residues. The CDR3 nucleotides are TGTGCCAGCAGTGAACCCGCGGGGTCCCTTTATGGCTACACCTTC. Translation gives CASSEPAGSLYGYTF.

The J gene is TRBJ2-3, the V gene TRBV28; D is uncertain. There are 13 residues in the CDR3. V lost 5 bases, J lost 0 bases, and 6 bases lay in between. Germline loops: CDR1 MDHEN, CDR2 SYDVKM. CDR3 nucleotide sequence: TGTGCCAGCAGTCGGCTGAGCACAGATACGCAGTATTTT. Translation: CASSRLSTDTQYF. Looking up the rest from reference TRBV28 and TRBJ2-3 gives the full variable domain: DVKVTQSSRYLVKRTGEKVFLECVQDMDHENMFWYRQDPGLGLRLIYFSYDVKMKEKGDIPEGYSVSREKKERFSLILESASTNQTSMYLCASSRLSTDTQYFGPGTRLTVL.

J is TRBJ2-3 and V is TRBV29-1; D is unresolved. Trimming cost V 4 bases and J 4 bases, with 15 bases left between them. The CDR3 is 14 residues long. CDR1 is SQVTM, CDR2 ANQGSEA, per germline. The CDR3 nucleotides are TGCAGCGTTGGGGCTAGTGCCGTTCCAGATACGCAGTATTTT. Its protein product is CSVGASAVPDTQYF.

The rearrangement uses TRBV29-1 and TRBJ1-2; the match to TRBD1 covers 9 bases. Trimming took 7 bases from V and 7 from J; bases not matched to a gene: 7. Germline CDR1 reads SQVTM; CDR2 reads ANQGSEA. The CDR3 extends over 12 amino acids. CDR3 in amino acids: CSAEQGAGGYTF. Written as DNA, the CDR3 is TGCAGCGCCGAACAGGGGGCTGGTGGCTACACCTTC.

The chain couples TRBV2 to TRBJ2-1; 15 bases agree with TRBD2. This CDR3 comprises 21 residues. Germline V gene sequence: CDR1 SNHLY, CDR2 FYNNEI. J gave up 1 base and V 2 bases, and 12 bases lay outside the gene matches. CDR3 in amino acids: CASSELGSGTSGRSSYNEQFF. CDR3 nucleotides: TGTGCCAGCAGTGAATTGGGTTCGGGGACTAGCGGGAGGTCTTCCTACAATGAGCAGTTCTTC.

The V and J genes are TRBV5-1 and TRBJ2-3; 7 bases line up with TRBD2. Germline V lookup: CDR1 SGHRS, CDR2 YFSETQ. J lost 1 base, V lost 4 bases, and 9 bases had no gene match. CDR3 length equals 16 residues. CDR3 nucleotide sequence: TGCGCCAGCAGCCCCCTGGGAAGCGGGGGCACAGATACGCAGTATTTT. It is translated as CASSPLGSGGTDTQYF.